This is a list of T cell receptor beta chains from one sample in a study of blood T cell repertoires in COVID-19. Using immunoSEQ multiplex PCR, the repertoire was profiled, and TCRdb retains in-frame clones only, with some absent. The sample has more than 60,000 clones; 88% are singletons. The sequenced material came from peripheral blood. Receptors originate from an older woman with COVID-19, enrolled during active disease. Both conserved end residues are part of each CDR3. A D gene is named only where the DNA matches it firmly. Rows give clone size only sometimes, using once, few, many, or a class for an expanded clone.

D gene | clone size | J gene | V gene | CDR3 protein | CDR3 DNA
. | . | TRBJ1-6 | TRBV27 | CASSPQVVDSSYNSPLHF | TGTGCCAGCAGTCCCCAAGTAGTTGACTCCTCCTATAATTCACCCCTCCACTTT
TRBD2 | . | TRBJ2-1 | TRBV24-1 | CATSDFTAGGVYEQFF | TGTGCCACCAGTGATTTTACGGCGGGAGGGGTTTATGAGCAGTTCTTC
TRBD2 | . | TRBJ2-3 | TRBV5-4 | CASSLSSGGSDTQYF | TGTGCCAGCAGCTTGTCCAGCGGGGGTTCAGATACGCAGTATTTT
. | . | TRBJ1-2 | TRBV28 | CASSLLGGPFYGYTF | TGTGCCAGCAGCCTACTCGGAGGCCCGTTCTATGGCTACACCTTC
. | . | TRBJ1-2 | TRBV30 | CAWSVGGYGYTF | TGTGCCTGGAGTGTAGGGGGTTATGGCTACACCTTC
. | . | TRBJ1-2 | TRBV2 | CASNLDSEGGYTF | TGTGCCAGCAATCTGGACAGTGAGGGTGGCTACACCTTC
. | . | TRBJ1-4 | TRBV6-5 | CASSYTYPTNEKLFF | TGTGCCAGCAGTTACACCTACCCAACTAATGAAAAACTGTTTTTT
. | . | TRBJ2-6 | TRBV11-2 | CASSFQKSSSGANVLTF | TGTGCCAGCAGCTTCCAAAAGAGTTCCTCTGGGGCCAACGTCCTGACTTTC
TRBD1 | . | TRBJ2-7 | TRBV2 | CASMNDGTGGDEQYF | TGTGCCAGCATGAACGATGGGACAGGGGGAGACGAGCAGTACTTC
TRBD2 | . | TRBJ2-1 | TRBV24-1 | CATSDSSGRGIDEQFF | TGTGCCACCAGTGACTCTAGCGGGAGGGGGATCGATGAGCAGTTCTTC
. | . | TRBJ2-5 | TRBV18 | CASSPLGHRYQTQYF | TGTGCCAGCTCACCACTGGGACACCGTTACCAGACCCAGTACTTC
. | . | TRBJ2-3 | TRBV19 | CASSMRDTQYF | TGTGCCAGTAGTATGCGGGATACGCAGTATTTT
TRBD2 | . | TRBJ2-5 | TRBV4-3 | CASSQLGASGYQETQYF | TGCGCCAGCAGCCAATTAGGGGCTAGCGGTTACCAAGAGACCCAGTACTTC
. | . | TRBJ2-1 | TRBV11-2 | CASSLDALSGIF | TGTGCCAGCAGCTTAGATGCCCTATCAGGGATCTTC
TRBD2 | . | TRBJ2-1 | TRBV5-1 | CASSLTGGPREQFF | TGCGCCAGCAGCTTGACGGGAGGGCCTCGTGAGCAGTTCTTC
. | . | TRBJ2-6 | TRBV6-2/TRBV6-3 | CASSTGTSSGANVLTF | TGTGCCAGCAGTACAGGAACCTCCTCTGGGGCCAACGTCCTGACTTTC
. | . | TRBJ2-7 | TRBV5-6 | CASRIGEGDLQYF | TGTGCCAGCAGAATTGGGGAGGGGGACCTCCAGTACTTC
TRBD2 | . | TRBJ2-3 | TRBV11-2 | CASSLMGLAGADTQYF | TGTGCCAGCAGCTTAATGGGACTAGCGGGGGCAGATACGCAGTATTTT
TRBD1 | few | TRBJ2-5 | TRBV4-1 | CASSPGQDRGGETQYF | TGCGCCAGCAGCCCTGGCCAGGACAGGGGTGGGGAGACCCAGTACTTC
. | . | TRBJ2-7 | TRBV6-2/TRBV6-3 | CASSYVQGKDYEQYF | TGTGCCAGCAGTTACGTGCAGGGGAAGGACTACGAGCAGTACTTC
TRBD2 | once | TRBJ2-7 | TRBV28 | CASTQGGSYEQYF | TGTGCCAGTACCCAGGGAGGGTCCTACGAGCAGTACTTC
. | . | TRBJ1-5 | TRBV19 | CASRARGLSNQPQHF | TGTGCCAGTAGAGCTAGGGGCTTGAGCAATCAGCCCCAGCATTTT
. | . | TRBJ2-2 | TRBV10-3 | CAITGGGELFF | TGTGCCATCACTGGCGGCGGGGAGCTGTTTTTT
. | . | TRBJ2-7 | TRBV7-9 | CASSLEGRPLDEQYF | TGTGCCAGCAGCCTGGAGGGACGGCCTTTGGACGAGCAGTACTTC
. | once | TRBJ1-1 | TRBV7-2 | CASSLQENTEAFF | TGTGCCAGCAGTTTACAGGAGAACACTGAAGCTTTCTTT
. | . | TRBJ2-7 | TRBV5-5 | CASSLGRTSYEQYF | TGTGCCAGCAGCTTGGGGAGAACATCCTACGAGCAGTACTTC
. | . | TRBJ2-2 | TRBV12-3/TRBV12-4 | CASSLSAGELFF | TGTGCCAGCAGTCTATCTGCCGGGGAGCTGTTTTTT
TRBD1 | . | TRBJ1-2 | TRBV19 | CASSRGSGTGTGLGGYTF | TGTGCCAGTAGCCGAGGGTCCGGGACAGGGACGGGACTAGGCGGCTACACCTTC